The 2 T cell receptor beta chains listed next were all sequenced from one sample in a study of blood T cell repertoires in COVID-19. The protocol was immunoSEQ multiplex PCR, while the TCRdb copy is restricted to in-frame clones and leaves out a portion. The data hold some 410,000 clones, with roughly 90% observed a single time. Sequencing used PBMCs or T cells enriched from blood (not recorded which). The receptors were gathered from a woman in her twenties or thirties with acute COVID-19.

The chain links TRBV2 to TRBJ2-3; D is uncertain. The CDR3 has 13 residues. Per germline, CDR1 SNHLY and CDR2 FYNNEI. Between the trimmed V and J ends, which lost 6 bases and 0 bases, there was a span of 7 bases. The DNA for the CDR3 is TGTGCCAGCAGAGCGACTAGCACAGATACGCAGTATTTT. Amino acids: CASRATSTDTQYF. Filled out from reference TRBV2 and TRBJ2-3, the complete variable domain reads EPEVTQTPSHQVTQMGQEVILRCVPISNHLYFYWYRQILGQKVEFLVSFYNNEISEKSEIFDDQFSVERPDGSNFTLKIRSTKLEDSAMYFCASRATSTDTQYFGPGTRLTVL.

This chain links TRBV19 with TRBJ2-7, with D perhaps matching TRBD2 (5 bases). The CDR3 runs to 13 residues. Trimming took off 5 bases at V and 6 bases at J, with 14 bases between the two ends. Germline V CDR1 and CDR2: LNHDA, SQIVND (reference sequence). The DNA of the CDR3 is TGTGCCAGTAGTGGGATTCCGGGAAGCGAGCAGTACTTC. Translation gives CASSGIPGSEQYF.